A selection of T cell receptor beta chains follows, all from one sample in a study of OX40 agonist ivuxolimab in advanced cancers. The protocol was immunoSEQ multiplex PCR, while the TCRdb copy is restricted to in-frame clones and leaves out a portion. The repertoire consists of roughly 66,000 clones, with 80% to 85% occurring once and the leading ten covering about 0.4%. The material was CD4+ or CD8+ T cells sorted from blood, obtained in a trial of the OX40 agonist ivuxolimab. The receptor source for this set is an adult with an advanced solid tumor such as melanoma, head and neck, liver or kidney cancer. CDR3s include the opening cysteine and the closing phenylalanine or tryptophan. The D gene is left open where the match is weak. Expanded clones are given a class, and other clones once, few, many or no size at all.

TRBJ1-3,once,TRBV7-7,.,TGTGCCAGCAGCTCTGCCCCCAGCCCCGGAAACACCATATATTTT,CASSSAPSPGNTIYF
TRBJ1-1,.,TRBV27,.,TGTGCCAGCAGTCACCTTGGGACTGAAGCTTTCTTT,CASSHLGTEAFF
TRBJ2-1,.,TRBV2,TRBD2,TGTGCCAGCCGGACTAGCGGGAGCAATGAGCAGTTCTTC,CASRTSGSNEQFF
TRBJ1-2,.,TRBV5-1,.,TGCGCCAGCAGCTTGGAAGGACGCCCTAACTATGGCTACACCTTC,CASSLEGRPNYGYTF
TRBJ2-2,.,TRBV5-1,TRBD2,TGCGCCAGCAGCGCCGGACTAGCGGGGGCGAACACCGGGGAGCTGTTTTTT,CASSAGLAGANTGELFF
TRBJ1-1,.,TRBV19,TRBD1,TGTGCCAGTAGTCCCTTTACGACAGGGAAGACTGAAGCTTTCTTT,CASSPFTTGKTEAFF
TRBJ1-5,.,TRBV5-1,.,TGCGCCAGCAGCTTGGGCGGGGGAGGGGGCAATCAGCCCCAGCATTTT,CASSLGGGGGNQPQHF
TRBJ2-1,.,TRBV19,TRBD2,TGTGCCAGTAGGATAATAACTAGCGGGGGATACAATGAGCAGTTCTTC,CASRIITSGGYNEQFF
TRBJ2-1,.,TRBV11-2,TRBD2,TGTGCCAGCAGCCCACGACTAGCGGGAGGAGGCAATGAGCAGTTCTTC,CASSPRLAGGGNEQFF
TRBJ2-2,.,TRBV19,.,TGTGCCAGTAGTACAGGGTACACCGGGGAGCTGTTTTTT,CASSTGYTGELFF
TRBJ2-1,.,TRBV5-4,.,TGTGCCAGCAGCTTGGATGCGGGCAACTACAATGAGCAGTTCTTC,CASSLDAGNYNEQFF
TRBJ2-2,.,TRBV2,.,TGTGCCAGCCGCCTCTTAGGTACCGGGGAGCTGTTTTTT,CASRLLGTGELFF
TRBJ1-2,once,TRBV28,.,TGTGCCAGCAGCTCCGTTAATCTTAACTATGGCTACACCTTC,CASSSVNLNYGYTF
TRBJ1-1,.,TRBV20-1,.,TGCAGTTCCATTTCATTTGAAGCTTTCTTT,CSSISFEAFF
TRBJ1-5,once,TRBV2,.,TGTGCCAGCAGTGAAGAGTGGAGGCAGTTTCGCGGGCAGCCCCAGCATTTT,CASSEEWRQFRGQPQHF
TRBJ1-1,.,TRBV11-3,.,TGTGCCAGCAGCCTCGCGGCCCGGGGCGCTGAAGCTTTCTTT,CASSLAARGAEAFF
TRBJ1-4,.,TRBV29-1,.,TGCAGCGTTGCCCGGGGAGGGGCTAATGAAAAACTGTTTTTT,CSVARGGANEKLFF
TRBJ1-5,.,TRBV28,.,TGTGCCAGCAGTTTATTGGCCACGTCCTTCAATCAGCCCCAGCATTTT,CASSLLATSFNQPQHF
TRBJ2-3,.,TRBV2,.,TGTGCCAGCACCCTTCTGGGCACAGATACGCAGTATTTT,CASTLLGTDTQYF
TRBJ2-5,once,TRBV6-1,TRBD1,TGTGCCAGCAGCGGGACAGGGGAGACCCAGTACTTC,CASSGTGETQYF
TRBJ1-2,.,TRBV2,TRBD1,TGTGCCAGCAGTGGGACAGGGATGCCCAACTATGGCTACACCTTC,CASSGTGMPNYGYTF
TRBJ1-1,.,TRBV5-1,TRBD1,TGCGCCAGCAGCCTCCGACAGGGGGCGAGTTTGAACACTGAAGCTTTCTTT,CASSLRQGASLNTEAFF
TRBJ2-7,.,TRBV7-2,.,TGTGCCAGCAGCCCGACCTCTGGGGGCTCCTACGAGCAGTACTTC,CASSPTSGGSYEQYF
TRBJ2-2,.,TRBV2,.,TGTGCCAGCAGTGTAGCATCCGGGAACGCCGGGGAGCTGTTTTTT,CASSVASGNAGELFF
TRBJ1-2,.,TRBV6-5,TRBD1,TGTGCCAGCAGCCAACGGACAGGGATCTATGGCTACACCTTC,CASSQRTGIYGYTF
TRBJ2-3,few,TRBV20-1,.,TGCAGTGCTAGCAGGGAAGATACGCAGTATTTT,CSASREDTQYF
TRBJ1-6,.,TRBV27,.,TGTGCCAGCAGTTTAAGACAAGGGAATTCACCCCTCCACTTT,CASSLRQGNSPLHF
TRBJ1-1,.,TRBV11-2,TRBD1,TGTGCCAGCAGACCGGGACAGATGAACACTGAAGCTTTCTTT,CASRPGQMNTEAFF
TRBJ1-1,.,TRBV18,.,TGTGCCAGCTCACCAGGTCTCGGGGGGGGAGGCACTGAAGCTTTCTTT,CASSPGLGGGGTEAFF
TRBJ2-5,.,TRBV6-1,TRBD1,TGTGCCAGCAGTCGGGACAGGGGTCGGGAGACCCAGTACTTC,CASSRDRGRETQYF